The rows below give T cell receptor beta chains drawn from one sample of a study of early T cells in non-severe SARS-CoV-2 infection. TCRdb used MiXCR to reprocess the 5' RACE reads, holding one entry per CDR3 protein. The sample comprises around 50,000 distinct CDR3 sequences, 5.5% to 7.5% of which are singletons, and 3% to 4% rests with the top ten. Sequencing was done on a sample of whole blood. These receptors originate from an adult who was a healthcare worker with PCR-confirmed SARS-CoV-2 infection or an uninfected control (not recorded which). The CDR3 runs from the conserved cysteine through the conserved F or W. Each record gives: CDR3 protein, J gene, V gene.

CDR3aa: CASSLEKGAWNEQFF; j_gene: TRBJ2-1; v_gene: TRBV11-2
CDR3aa: CASSQDAWGREKLFF; j_gene: TRBJ1-4; v_gene: TRBV27
CDR3aa: CASSYGTSSYGYTF; j_gene: TRBJ1-2; v_gene: TRBV6-2/TRBV6-3
CDR3aa: CATSERYEQYF; j_gene: TRBJ2-7; v_gene: TRBV24-1
CDR3aa: CASSFIAGITDTQYF; j_gene: TRBJ2-3; v_gene: TRBV28
CDR3aa: CASTTGLANYGYTF; j_gene: TRBJ1-2; v_gene: TRBV9
CDR3aa: CASSQPDRGGADTQYF; j_gene: TRBJ2-3; v_gene: TRBV4-1
CDR3aa: CASSLASSEQYF; j_gene: TRBJ2-7; v_gene: TRBV7-6
CDR3aa: CASSYGQDLIHSPLHF; j_gene: TRBJ1-6; v_gene: TRBV6-5
CDR3aa: CSARSRFARGNQPQHF; j_gene: TRBJ1-5; v_gene: TRBV20-1
CDR3aa: CASSLNRYYGYTF; j_gene: TRBJ1-2; v_gene: TRBV5-1
CDR3aa: CATSDTDTEAFF; j_gene: TRBJ1-1; v_gene: TRBV24-1
CDR3aa: CASSIFGAQKDTQYF; j_gene: TRBJ2-3; v_gene: TRBV19
CDR3aa: CASSFLMGTGPEKLFF; j_gene: TRBJ1-4; v_gene: TRBV28
CDR3aa: CSAPNPGLAALYEQYF; j_gene: TRBJ2-7; v_gene: TRBV20-1
CDR3aa: CAISRQAPGTQYF; j_gene: TRBJ2-5; v_gene: TRBV10-3
CDR3aa: CASSRAGTGQPQHF; j_gene: TRBJ1-5; v_gene: TRBV5-5
CDR3aa: CASSLAWGSGNTIYF; j_gene: TRBJ1-3; v_gene: TRBV7-2
CDR3aa: CASSLVADSQETQYF; j_gene: TRBJ2-5; v_gene: TRBV7-2
CDR3aa: CAWSVGQEGLLEAFF; j_gene: TRBJ1-1; v_gene: TRBV30
CDR3aa: CASSRTTSLGDGEQYF; j_gene: TRBJ2-7; v_gene: TRBV6-2/TRBV6-3
CDR3aa: CASSLGPTNNEQFF; j_gene: TRBJ2-1; v_gene: TRBV7-2
CDR3aa: CASSSWIGGNYGYTF; j_gene: TRBJ1-2; v_gene: TRBV7-2
CDR3aa: CASLLRGAPTEAFF; j_gene: TRBJ1-1; v_gene: TRBV27
CDR3aa: CASSLSQFSRTEAFF; j_gene: TRBJ1-1; v_gene: TRBV28
CDR3aa: CASSRREVDTEAFF; j_gene: TRBJ1-1; v_gene: TRBV12-3/TRBV12-4
CDR3aa: CASSPRGLAGEVNEQFF; j_gene: TRBJ2-1; v_gene: TRBV5-1
CDR3aa: CASSRNRDRPPYEQYF; j_gene: TRBJ2-7; v_gene: TRBV4-1
CDR3aa: CASSVGPTYGYTF; j_gene: TRBJ1-2; v_gene: TRBV9
CDR3aa: CASSGGFGVDQYF; j_gene: TRBJ2-7; v_gene: TRBV10-1
CDR3aa: CASEGGYGYTF; j_gene: TRBJ1-2; v_gene: TRBV10-2
CDR3aa: CSASSRLETQYF; j_gene: TRBJ2-5; v_gene: TRBV20-1
CDR3aa: CASSLKNLGGRHYGYTF; j_gene: TRBJ1-2; v_gene: TRBV4-3
CDR3aa: CASSGLQAPFYNEQFF; j_gene: TRBJ2-1; v_gene: TRBV10-2
CDR3aa: CASSSRQSSSYNEQFF; j_gene: TRBJ2-1; v_gene: TRBV7-9
CDR3aa: CSAMPSDRANYGYTF; j_gene: TRBJ1-2; v_gene: TRBV20-1
CDR3aa: CASSAELNLQEKLFF; j_gene: TRBJ1-4; v_gene: TRBV6-1
CDR3aa: CSSRGGSVTDTQYF; j_gene: TRBJ2-3; v_gene: TRBV29-1
CDR3aa: CSATVTGGGGYTF; j_gene: TRBJ1-2; v_gene: TRBV20-1
CDR3aa: CASSYSFQRKQETQYF; j_gene: TRBJ2-5; v_gene: TRBV6-6
CDR3aa: CASSPGAPPDNYGYTF; j_gene: TRBJ1-2; v_gene: TRBV7-2
CDR3aa: CASTPEGVVTDTQYF; j_gene: TRBJ2-3; v_gene: TRBV2
CDR3aa: CASSPRDSPNTGELFF; j_gene: TRBJ2-2; v_gene: TRBV7-9
CDR3aa: CASSVYSGELFF; j_gene: TRBJ2-2; v_gene: TRBV9
CDR3aa: CASSYNRGSNQPQHF; j_gene: TRBJ1-5; v_gene: TRBV6-5
CDR3aa: CASRVAGGSYNEQFF; j_gene: TRBJ2-1; v_gene: TRBV12-3/TRBV12-4
CDR3aa: CSAYADPDDNYGYTF; j_gene: TRBJ1-2; v_gene: TRBV20-1
CDR3aa: CSPEVDSQETQYF; j_gene: TRBJ2-5; v_gene: TRBV20-1
CDR3aa: CASSYLGRNNQPQHF; j_gene: TRBJ1-5; v_gene: TRBV6-2/TRBV6-3
CDR3aa: CSAKIRQASNQPQHF; j_gene: TRBJ1-5; v_gene: TRBV20-1
CDR3aa: CSAPGTSGGRAKNIQYF; j_gene: TRBJ2-4; v_gene: TRBV20-1
CDR3aa: CASSLGQSYNSALHF; j_gene: TRBJ1-6; v_gene: TRBV11-2
CDR3aa: CASSLPPHRVAGNTIYF; j_gene: TRBJ1-3; v_gene: TRBV7-9
CDR3aa: CAISESVGKEETQYF; j_gene: TRBJ2-5; v_gene: TRBV10-3
CDR3aa: CSARGDRQGSYEQYF; j_gene: TRBJ2-7; v_gene: TRBV20-1